This T cell receptor (beta chain) appears in the sequencing data of a study of T cell responses to AZD1222 COVID-19 vaccine. General observations from the study: Donors in the cohort were predominantly white British and more often female, and clonal diversity was possibly underestimated.

V dropped 7 bases and J dropped 0 bases, with 6 bases sitting between them. CDR1 is MNHEY and CDR2 is SVGAGI in the germline V gene. The CDR3 loop spans 13 amino acids. This clone was picked up a small number of times. Its target is unknown. Clones were read by immunoSEQ multiplex PCR, and TCRdb kept only the in-frame ones, dropping some. The sample contains tens of thousands of clones, approximately 90% of which appear only once. The V and J genes are TRBV6-5 and TRBJ2-2; no clear D. The source material was peripheral blood, sampled 28 days after the second AZD1222 dose. The sequence was obtained from an adult who received the AZD1222 COVID-19 vaccine. The CDR3 loop is CASIPSNTGELFF. CDR3 DNA sequence: TGTGCCAGCATTCCGTCGAACACCGGGGAGCTGTTTTTT.